The clone carrying this TCR beta chain showed up many times. These data are taken from a study of read filtering for tumor transcriptome and immune sequencing. Across the study: DNase treatment preceded whole-transcriptome library preparation.

Deletions cut 1 base from V and 0 bases from J, with 14 bases between. This CDR3 spans 16 amino acids. Per germline, CDR1 DFQATT and CDR2 SNEGSKA (reference sequence). The library was built from around 0.4 ug RNA with molecular barcoded adaptors for alpha/delta and beta/gamma chains. MiXCR was run by TCRdb on the reads, yielding one entry per CDR3 protein. The sample consists of 100,000 to 150,000 distinct CDR3 sequences, less than 15% of them appearing once. Sequenced input: a population of CD138-negative cells sorted from bone marrow. This receptor was taken from a donor over 35 with multiple myeloma. The chain is built from TRBV20-1 and TRBJ2-3, with D perhaps TRBD1 or TRBD2 (5 bases each). DNA for the CDR3: TGCAGTGCTAGAGTTTTGAGGGACGGCAGCACAGATACGCAGTATTTT. Amino acid sequence: CSARVLRDGSTDTQYF.